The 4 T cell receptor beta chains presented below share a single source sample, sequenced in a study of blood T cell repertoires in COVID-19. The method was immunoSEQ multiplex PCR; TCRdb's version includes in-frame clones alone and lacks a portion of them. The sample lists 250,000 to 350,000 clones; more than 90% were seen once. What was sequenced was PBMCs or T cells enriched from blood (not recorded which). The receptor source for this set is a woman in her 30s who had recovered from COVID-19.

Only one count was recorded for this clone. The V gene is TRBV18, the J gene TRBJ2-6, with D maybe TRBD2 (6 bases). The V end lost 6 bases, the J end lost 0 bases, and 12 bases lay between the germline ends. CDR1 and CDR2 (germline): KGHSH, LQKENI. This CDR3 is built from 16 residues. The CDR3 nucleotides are TGTGCCAGCTCGGAGCGCGGGGCCTCTGGGGCCAACGTCCTGACTTTC. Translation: CASSERGASGANVLTF.

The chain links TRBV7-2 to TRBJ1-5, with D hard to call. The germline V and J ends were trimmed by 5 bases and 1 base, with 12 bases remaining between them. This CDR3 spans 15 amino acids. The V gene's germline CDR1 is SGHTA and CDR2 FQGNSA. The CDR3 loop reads CASSAKLASNQPQHF. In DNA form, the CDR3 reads TGTGCCAGCAGCGCAAAGTTAGCGAGCAATCAGCCCCAGCATTTT.

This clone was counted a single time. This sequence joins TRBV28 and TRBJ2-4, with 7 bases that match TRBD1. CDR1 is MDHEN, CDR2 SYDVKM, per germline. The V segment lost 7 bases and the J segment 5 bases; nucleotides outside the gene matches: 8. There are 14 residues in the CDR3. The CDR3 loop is CASTEFGTENIQYF. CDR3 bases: TGTGCCAGCACGGAATTCGGGACAGAAAACATTCAGTACTTC. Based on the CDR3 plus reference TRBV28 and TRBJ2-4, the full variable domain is DVKVTQSSRYLVKRTGEKVFLECVQDMDHENMFWYRQDPGLGLRLIYFSYDVKMKEKGDIPEGYSVSREKKERFSLILESASTNQTSMYLCASTEFGTENIQYFGAGTRLSVL.

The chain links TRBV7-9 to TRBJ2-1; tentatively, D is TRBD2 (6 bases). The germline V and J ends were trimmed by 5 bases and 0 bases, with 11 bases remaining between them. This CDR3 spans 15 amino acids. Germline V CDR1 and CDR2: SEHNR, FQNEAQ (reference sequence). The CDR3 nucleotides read TGTGCCAGCAGCCCCGGGGGTAGCTCCTACAATGAGCAGTTCTTC. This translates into CASSPGGSSYNEQFF.